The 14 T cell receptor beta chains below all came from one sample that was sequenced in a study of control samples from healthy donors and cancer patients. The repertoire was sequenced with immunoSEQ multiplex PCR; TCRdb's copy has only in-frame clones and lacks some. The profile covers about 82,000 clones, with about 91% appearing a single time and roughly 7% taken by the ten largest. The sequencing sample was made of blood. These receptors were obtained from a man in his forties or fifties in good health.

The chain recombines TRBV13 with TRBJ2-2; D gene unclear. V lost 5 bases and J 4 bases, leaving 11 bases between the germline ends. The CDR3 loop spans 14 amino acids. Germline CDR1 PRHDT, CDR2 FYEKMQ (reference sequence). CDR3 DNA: TGTGCCAGCAGCCCCCCCTGGAGCACCGGGGAGCTGTTTTTT. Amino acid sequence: CASSPPWSTGELFF.

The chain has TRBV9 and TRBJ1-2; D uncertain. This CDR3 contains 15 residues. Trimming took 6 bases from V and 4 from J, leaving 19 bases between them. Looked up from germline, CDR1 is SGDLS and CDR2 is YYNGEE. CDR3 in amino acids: CASNPMGGASYGYTF. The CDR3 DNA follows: TGTGCCAGCAACCCGATGGGCGGAGCTAGCTATGGCTACACCTTC.

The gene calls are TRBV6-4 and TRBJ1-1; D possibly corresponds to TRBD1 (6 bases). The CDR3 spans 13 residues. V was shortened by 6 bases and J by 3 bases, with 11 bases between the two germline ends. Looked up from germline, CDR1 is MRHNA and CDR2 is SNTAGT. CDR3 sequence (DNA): TGTGCCAGCAGGGCCACAGGGTACACTGAAGCTTTCTTT. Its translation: CASRATGYTEAFF.

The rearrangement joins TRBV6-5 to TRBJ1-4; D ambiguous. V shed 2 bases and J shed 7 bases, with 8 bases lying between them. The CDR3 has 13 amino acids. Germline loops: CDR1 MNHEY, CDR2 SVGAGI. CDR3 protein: CASSYSHGEKLFF. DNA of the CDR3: TGTGCCAGCAGTTACAGCCACGGTGAAAAACTGTTTTTT.

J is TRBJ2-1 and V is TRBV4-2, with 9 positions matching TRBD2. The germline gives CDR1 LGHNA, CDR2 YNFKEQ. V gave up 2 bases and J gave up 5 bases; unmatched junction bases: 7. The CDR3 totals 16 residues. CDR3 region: CASSQSDWTSDNEQFF. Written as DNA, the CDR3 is TGTGCCAGCAGCCAAAGCGATTGGACTAGCGACAATGAGCAGTTCTTC.

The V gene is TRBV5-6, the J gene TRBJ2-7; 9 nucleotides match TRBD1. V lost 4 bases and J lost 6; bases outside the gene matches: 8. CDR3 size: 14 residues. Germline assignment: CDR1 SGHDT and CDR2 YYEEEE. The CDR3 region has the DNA TGTGCCAGCAGCCAGGACAGGGGTTTTGGCGAGCAGTACTTC. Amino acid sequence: CASSQDRGFGEQYF.

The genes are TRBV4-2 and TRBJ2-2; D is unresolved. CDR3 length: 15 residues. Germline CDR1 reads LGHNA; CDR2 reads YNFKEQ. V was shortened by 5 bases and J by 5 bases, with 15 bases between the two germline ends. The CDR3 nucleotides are TGTGCCAGCAGCGGCGGTAGGGAAGCGACCGGGGAGCTGTTTTTT. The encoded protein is CASSGGREATGELFF.

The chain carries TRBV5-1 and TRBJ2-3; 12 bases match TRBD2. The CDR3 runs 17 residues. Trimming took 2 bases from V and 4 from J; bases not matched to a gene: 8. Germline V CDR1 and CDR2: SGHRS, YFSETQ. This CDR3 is CASSFDASGGAADTQYF. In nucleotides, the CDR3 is TGCGCCAGCAGCTTTGACGCTAGCGGGGGGGCGGCAGATACGCAGTATTTT.

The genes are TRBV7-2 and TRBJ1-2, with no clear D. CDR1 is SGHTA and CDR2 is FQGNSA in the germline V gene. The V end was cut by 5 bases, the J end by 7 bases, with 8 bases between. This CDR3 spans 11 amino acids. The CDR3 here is CASSPTGGYTF. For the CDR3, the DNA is TGTGCCAGCAGCCCTACTGGTGGCTACACCTTC.

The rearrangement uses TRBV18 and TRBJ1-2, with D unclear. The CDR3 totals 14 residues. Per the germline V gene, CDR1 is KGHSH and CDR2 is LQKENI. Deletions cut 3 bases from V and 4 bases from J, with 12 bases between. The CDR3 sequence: CASSPQTNSYGYTF. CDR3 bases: TGTGCCAGCTCACCCCAGACGAATAGCTATGGCTACACCTTC.

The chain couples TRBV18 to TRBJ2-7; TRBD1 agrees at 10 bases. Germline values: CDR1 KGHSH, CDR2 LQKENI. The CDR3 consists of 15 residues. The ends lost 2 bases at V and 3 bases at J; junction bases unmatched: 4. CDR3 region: CASSPGRDRGYEQYF. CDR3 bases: TGTGCCAGCTCACCAGGCCGGGACAGGGGCTACGAGCAGTACTTC. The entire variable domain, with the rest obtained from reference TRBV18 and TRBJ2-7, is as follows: NAGVMQNPRHLVRRRGQEARLRCSPMKGHSHVYWYRQLPEEGLKFMVYLQKENIIDESGMPKERFSAEFPKEGPSILRIQQVVRGDSAAYFCASSPGRDRGYEQYFGPGTRLTVT.

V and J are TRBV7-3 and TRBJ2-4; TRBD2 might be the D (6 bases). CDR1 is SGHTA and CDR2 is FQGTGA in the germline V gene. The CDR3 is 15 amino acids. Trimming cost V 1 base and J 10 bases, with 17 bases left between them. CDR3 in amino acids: CASSLMAGSIGIQYF. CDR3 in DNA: TGTGCCAGCAGCTTAATGGCGGGAAGCATAGGTATTCAGTACTTC.

CDR3 nucleotide sequence: TGTGCCAGCAGTCCCCGGTCCAGTCAAGAGACCCAGTACTTC. Its translation is CASSPRSSQETQYF. The rearrangement uses TRBV5-4 and TRBJ2-5; the D is unclear. The CDR3 extends over 14 amino acids. CDR1 is SGHNT, CDR2 YYREEE, per germline (reference sequence). The ends were cut back, 5 bases at V and 2 bases at J, with 13 bases in the middle.

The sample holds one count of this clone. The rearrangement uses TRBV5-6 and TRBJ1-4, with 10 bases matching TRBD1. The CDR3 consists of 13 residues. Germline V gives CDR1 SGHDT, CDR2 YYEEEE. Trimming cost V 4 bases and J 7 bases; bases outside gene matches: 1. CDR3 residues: CASSRDRGEKLFF. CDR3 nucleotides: TGTGCCAGCAGCCGGGACAGGGGTGAAAAACTGTTTTTT.